This T cell receptor (beta chain) was profiled in a study of blood T cell repertoires in COVID-19. For the study at large: COVID-19 samples from acute and convalescent phases originated in the United States, Italy and Spain. Sample material is recorded as cDNA or gDNA derived from T cells, B-cell-depleted T cells, or PBMCs.

This CDR3 contains 16 residues. Germline-derived CDR1 and CDR2 are KGHSH and LQKENI. V was pared by 6 bases and J by 5 bases, with 21 bases between. Methods used by the authors: The authors estimated nucleated cell counts from reference gene primer amplification. The repertoire was sequenced with immunoSEQ multiplex PCR; TCRdb's copy has only in-frame clones and lacks some. V and J calls and clone size are those listed in that table; D and trimming were worked out from the DNA. The sample shows 55,000 to 85,000 clones, 75% to 95% of them seen only once. This TCR derives from a young woman with acute or convalescent COVID-19. V gene TRBV18 combines with J gene TRBJ2-3, with D tentatively TRBD1 (6 bases). Input material: peripheral blood. CDR3 DNA: TGTGCCAGCTCCGGGACATCTTGGGCCACAGGAGATACGCAGTATTTT. Protein: CASSGTSWATGDTQYF.